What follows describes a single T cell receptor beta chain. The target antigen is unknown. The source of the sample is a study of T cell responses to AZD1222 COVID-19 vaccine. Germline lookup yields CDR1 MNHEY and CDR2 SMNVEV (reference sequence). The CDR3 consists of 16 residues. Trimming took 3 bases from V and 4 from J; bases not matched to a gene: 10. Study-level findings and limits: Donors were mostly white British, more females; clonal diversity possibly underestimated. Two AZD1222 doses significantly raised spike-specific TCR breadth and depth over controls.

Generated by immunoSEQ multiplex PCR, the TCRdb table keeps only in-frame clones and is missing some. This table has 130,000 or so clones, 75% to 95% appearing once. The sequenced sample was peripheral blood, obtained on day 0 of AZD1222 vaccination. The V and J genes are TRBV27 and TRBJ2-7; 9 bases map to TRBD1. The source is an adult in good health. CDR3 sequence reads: CASSLSSGTGLYEQYF. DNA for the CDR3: TGTGCCAGCAGTTTGTCCTCCGGGACAGGGTTGTACGAGCAGTACTTC.